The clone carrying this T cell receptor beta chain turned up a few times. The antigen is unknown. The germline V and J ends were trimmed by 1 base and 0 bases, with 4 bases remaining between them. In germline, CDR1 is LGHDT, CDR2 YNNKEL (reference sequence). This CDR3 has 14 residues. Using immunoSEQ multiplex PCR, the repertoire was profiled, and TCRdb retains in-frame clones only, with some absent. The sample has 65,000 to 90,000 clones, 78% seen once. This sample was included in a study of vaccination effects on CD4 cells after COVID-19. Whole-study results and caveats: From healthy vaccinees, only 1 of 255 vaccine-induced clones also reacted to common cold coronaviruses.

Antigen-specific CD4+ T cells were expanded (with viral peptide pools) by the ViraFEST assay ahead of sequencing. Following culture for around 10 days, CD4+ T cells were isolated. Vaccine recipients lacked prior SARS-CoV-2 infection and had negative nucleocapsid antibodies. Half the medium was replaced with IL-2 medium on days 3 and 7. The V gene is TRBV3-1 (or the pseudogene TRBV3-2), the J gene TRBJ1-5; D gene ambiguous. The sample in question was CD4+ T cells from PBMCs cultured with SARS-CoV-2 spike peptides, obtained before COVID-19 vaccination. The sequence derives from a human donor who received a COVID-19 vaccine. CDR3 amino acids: CASSQVYSNQPQHF. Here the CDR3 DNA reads TGTGCCAGCAGCCAAGTTTATAGCAATCAGCCCCAGCATTTT.